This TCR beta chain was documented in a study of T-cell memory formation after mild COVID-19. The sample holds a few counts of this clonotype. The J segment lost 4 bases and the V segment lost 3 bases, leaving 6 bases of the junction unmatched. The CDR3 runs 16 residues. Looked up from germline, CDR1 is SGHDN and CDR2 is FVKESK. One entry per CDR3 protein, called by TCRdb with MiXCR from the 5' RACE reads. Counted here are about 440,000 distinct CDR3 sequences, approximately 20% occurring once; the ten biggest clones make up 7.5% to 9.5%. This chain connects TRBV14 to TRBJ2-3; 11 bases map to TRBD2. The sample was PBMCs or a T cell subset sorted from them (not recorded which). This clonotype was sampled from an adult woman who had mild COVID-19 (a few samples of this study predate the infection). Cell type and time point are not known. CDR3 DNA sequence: TGTGCCAGCAGCCATACTAGCGGGAGTTTCGCAGATACGCAGTATTTT. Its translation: CASSHTSGSFADTQYF. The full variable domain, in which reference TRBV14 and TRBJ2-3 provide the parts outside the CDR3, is EAGVTQFPSHSVIEKGQTVTLRCDPISGHDNLYWYRRVMGKEIKFLLHFVKESKQDESGMPNNRFLAERTGGTYSTLKVQPAELEDSGVYFCASSHTSGSFADTQYFGPGTRLTVL.